These 14 T cell receptor beta chains were sequenced from one sample in a study of blood T cell repertoires in COVID-19. Method: immunoSEQ multiplex PCR; TCRdb's copy keeps in-frame clones and lacks some. Found here are about 74,000 clones, 70% to 90% of them singletons; the top ten hold around 2%. The sequenced sample consisted of peripheral blood. These receptors came from a woman older than 75 with active or convalescent COVID-19.

The genes are TRBV19 and TRBJ1-5, with a weak D call TRBD1 (5 bases). The CDR3 covers 13 residues. Germline V gives CDR1 LNHDA, CDR2 SQIVND (reference sequence). Trimming took 7 bases from V and 6 from J, leaving 13 bases between them. The CDR3 DNA follows: TGTGCCAGTAATGCGGGGCTTGTTCAGCCCCAGCATTTT. Amino acids: CASNAGLVQPQHF.

This sequence joins TRBV4-3 and TRBJ1-2, with 7 positions matching TRBD1. Germline lookup yields CDR1 LGHNA and CDR2 YSLEER. This CDR3 contains 15 residues. With V trimmed by 1 base and J by 2 bases, 4 bases remained unmatched. DNA for the CDR3: TGCGCCAGCAGCCAAGGGACGGGACAGAACTATGGCTACACCTTC. Translation: CASSQGTGQNYGYTF.

Turning to this clone: Other DNA variants within this sample encode the same CDR3. The chain combines TRBV5-1 with TRBJ1-2, with 9 bases that match TRBD1. This CDR3 is built from 14 residues. V shed 1 base, J shed 2 bases, and the junction held 0 bases outside the gene matches. Germline CDR1 reads SGHRS; CDR2 reads YFSETQ. This CDR3 reads CASSLTGGNYGYTF. CDR3 in DNA: TGCGCCAGCAGCTTGACAGGGGGCAACTATGGCTACACCTTC.

J is TRBJ2-7 and V is TRBV7-2, with D possibly TRBD2 on 5 matching bases. V lost 5 bases and J 4 bases, leaving 21 bases between the germline ends. Germline assignment: CDR1 SGHTA and CDR2 FQGNSA. The CDR3 is made up of 16 amino acids. CDR3 sequence (DNA): TGTGCCAGCAGCCAGATAGGGCGGGCCGAACCTTACGAGCAGTACTTC. It encodes CASSQIGRAEPYEQYF.

The gene calls are TRBV28 and TRBJ2-3; possible D gene TRBD2, 5 bases. V shed 4 bases and J shed 6 bases, with 11 bases lying between them. The CDR3 consists of 13 residues. The germline V gene has CDR1 MDHEN and CDR2 SYDVKM. CDR3 protein: CASSSGNPDTQYF. For the CDR3, the DNA is TGTGCCAGCAGTTCCGGGAACCCGGATACGCAGTATTTT.

This clone was picked up one time. This chain connects TRBV11-2 to TRBJ2-2, with a weak D call TRBD1 (6 bases). The germline CDR1 and CDR2 sequences are SGHAT and FQNNGV. The ends were cut back, 4 bases at V and 3 bases at J, with 12 bases in the middle. This CDR3 region has 15 residues. For the CDR3, the DNA is TGTGCCAGCAGCTCAGGGGAAAGGGACACCGGGGAGCTGTTTTTT. Protein: CASSSGERDTGELFF. Full variable domain (remainder filled in from reference TRBV11-2 and TRBJ2-2): EAGVAQSPRYKIIEKRQSVAFWCNPISGHATLYWYQQILGQGPKLLIQFQNNGVVDDSQLPKDRFSAERLKGVDSTLKIQPAKLEDSAVYLCASSSGERDTGELFFGEGSRLTVL.

V gene TRBV2 combines with J gene TRBJ1-2; TRBD1 agrees at 8 bases. The CDR3 consists of 14 residues. Germline V gene data show CDR1 as SNHLY and CDR2 as FYNNEI. Trimming removed 6 bases from V and 4 bases from J; junction bases left unmatched: 7. CDR3 in amino acids: CASRNGQGGYGYTF. The CDR3 DNA follows: TGTGCCAGCAGGAACGGACAGGGCGGCTATGGCTACACCTTC.

The chain couples TRBV5-8 to TRBJ1-1; a possible D gene is TRBD1 (6 bases). V lost 0 bases and J lost 2, with 14 bases in between. The CDR3 contains 16 residues. Germline lookup yields CDR1 SGHTS and CDR2 YDEGEE. The CDR3 region is CASSLVTGIVNTEAFF. The CDR3 DNA reads as TGTGCCAGCAGCTTGGTAACAGGGATAGTAAACACTGAAGCTTTCTTT.

Concerning this clone itself: At the DNA level, this CDR3 is encoded by other sequences in the same sample as well. This chain connects TRBV19 to TRBJ2-5, with D unresolved. CDR1 is LNHDA, CDR2 SQIVND, per germline (reference sequence). Trimming stripped 2 bases from V and 4 bases from J, with 2 bases between. This CDR3 is 11 amino acids long. In nucleotides, the CDR3 is TGTGCCAGTAGTATACGAGAGACCCAGTACTTC. It is translated as CASSIRETQYF.

The CDR3 DNA is TGTGCCAGCAGCCGCGACACTTTCAATGAGCAGTTCTTC. It codes for CASSRDTFNEQFF. The chain links TRBV6-5 to TRBJ2-1; no clear D. The CDR3 is made up of 13 amino acids. The ends were cut back, 6 bases at V and 6 bases at J, with 12 bases in the middle. Germline V lookup: CDR1 MNHEY, CDR2 SVGAGI.

The chain couples TRBV20-1 to TRBJ2-1; D gene ambiguous. This CDR3 region has 10 residues. Germline V gene lookup returns CDR1 DFQATT and CDR2 SNEGSKA (reference sequence). Deletions cut 5 bases from V and 7 bases from J, with 6 bases between. The DNA of the CDR3 is TGCAGTGCTGCCCAGAATGAGCAGTTCTTC. It codes for CSAAQNEQFF.

The rearrangement links TRBV4-3 to TRBJ1-1; the D gene is possibly TRBD1 (5 bases). Between the trimmed V and J ends, which lost 0 bases and 2 bases, there was a span of 13 bases. The CDR3 totals 16 residues. Germline V lookup: CDR1 LGHNA, CDR2 YSLEER. In DNA form, the CDR3 reads TGCGCCAGCAGCCAAGATGCAGGGCCCACTAACACTGAAGCTTTCTTT. It codes for CASSQDAGPTNTEAFF.

The J gene is TRBJ2-5, the V gene TRBV11-2; TRBD2 matches 11 bases. Trimming cost V 1 base and J 1 base; bases outside gene matches: 2. This CDR3 has 16 residues. Germline CDR1 SGHAT, CDR2 FQNNGV. The CDR3 DNA is TGTGCCAGCAGCTTAGGGGGACTAGCGGTCCAAGAGACCCAGTACTTC. As protein: CASSLGGLAVQETQYF.

The V and J genes are TRBV6-5 and TRBJ1-3, with a tentative D call TRBD1 (5 bases). Germline values: CDR1 MNHEY, CDR2 SVGAGI. The CDR3 is made up of 14 amino acids. The ends were cut back, 10 bases at V and 4 bases at J, with 17 bases in the middle. The CDR3 sequence is CATHPTQEGNTIYF. DNA for the CDR3: TGTGCCACCCACCCAACACAGGAGGGAAACACCATATATTTT.